These T cell receptor beta chains were read from a single sample in a study of spatial heterogeneity in lung cancer. TCRdb re-called the 5' RACE reads with MiXCR, one entry per CDR3 protein. The sample lists about 21,000 distinct CDR3 sequences; under 5.5% were seen once. Sequencing was performed on PBMCs, taken at surgery. The origin of the receptors is a male donor with early-stage non-small cell lung cancer. Each CDR3 is given with its conserved first and last residue. The order of the fields is D gene, J gene, V gene, clone size, CDR3 protein, CDR3 DNA. D genes are given only for firm matches. Clone size is stated in some rows and not others, as once, few, many or a class when expanded.

D gene: TRBD1
J gene: TRBJ2-1
V gene: TRBV5-6
clone size: .
CDR3 protein: CASSLTGQGTDGQFF
CDR3 DNA: TGTGCCAGCAGCTTGACCGGACAGGGGACCGATGGGCAGTTCTTC

D gene: TRBD1
J gene: TRBJ1-5
V gene: TRBV6-6
clone size: few
CDR3 protein: CASRSQGNSNQPQHF
CDR3 DNA: TGTGCCAGCAGATCACAGGGGAATAGCAATCAGCCCCAGCATTTT

D gene: .
J gene: TRBJ2-3
V gene: TRBV7-6
clone size: many
CDR3 protein: CASSLTPGPDTQYF
CDR3 DNA: TGTGCCAGCAGCTTGACGCCCGGTCCAGATACGCAGTATTTT

D gene: .
J gene: TRBJ1-3
V gene: TRBV27
clone size: many
CDR3 protein: CASASMGGSGNTIYF
CDR3 DNA: TGTGCCAGCGCCTCGATGGGGGGCTCTGGAAACACCATATATTTT

D gene: .
J gene: TRBJ2-2
V gene: TRBV6-1
clone size: .
CDR3 protein: CASSTLGPLPSRELFF
CDR3 DNA: TGTGCCAGCAGTACCCTCGGCCCCTTACCCTCCCGGGAGCTGTTTTTT

D gene: TRBD1
J gene: TRBJ2-1
V gene: TRBV7-9
clone size: many
CDR3 protein: CASSYGTGAHEQFF
CDR3 DNA: TGTGCCAGCAGCTACGGGACAGGGGCGCATGAGCAGTTCTTC

D gene: .
J gene: TRBJ1-4
V gene: TRBV20-1
clone size: medium-sized
CDR3 protein: CSARVTVRQSTNEKLFF
CDR3 DNA: TGCAGTGCTAGAGTCACTGTCCGACAGTCAACTAATGAAAAACTGTTTTTT

D gene: TRBD2
J gene: TRBJ2-1
V gene: TRBV20-1
clone size: few
CDR3 protein: CSETSGDINEQFF
CDR3 DNA: TGCAGTGAGACTAGCGGGGATATCAATGAGCAGTTCTTC

D gene: .
J gene: TRBJ2-3
V gene: TRBV7-2
clone size: many
CDR3 protein: CASSLDLRGLEGTDTQYF
CDR3 DNA: TGTGCCAGCAGCTTAGACTTACGGGGACTGGAGGGCACAGATACGCAGTATTTT

D gene: .
J gene: TRBJ1-1
V gene: TRBV7-3
clone size: many
CDR3 protein: CASSPSDLNTEAFF
CDR3 DNA: TGTGCCAGCAGCCCCTCAGACTTGAACACTGAAGCTTTCTTT

D gene: .
J gene: TRBJ1-5
V gene: TRBV28
clone size: many
CDR3 protein: CASKDSNQPQHF
CDR3 DNA: TGTGCCAGCAAAGATAGCAATCAGCCCCAGCATTTT

D gene: .
J gene: TRBJ2-1
V gene: TRBV29-1
clone size: medium-sized
CDR3 protein: CSAIRGLSNNEQFF
CDR3 DNA: TGCAGCGCGATAAGGGGGTTATCTAACAATGAGCAGTTCTTC

D gene: TRBD2
J gene: TRBJ2-7
V gene: TRBV5-4
clone size: many
CDR3 protein: CASSRGLATGDEQYF
CDR3 DNA: TGTGCCAGCAGCCGTGGACTAGCGACCGGGGACGAGCAGTACTTC

D gene: .
J gene: TRBJ1-6
V gene: TRBV3-1
clone size: many
CDR3 protein: CASSHLRNSPLHF
CDR3 DNA: TGTGCCAGCAGCCACCTGAGAAATTCACCCCTCCACTTT

D gene: TRBD1
J gene: TRBJ1-5
V gene: TRBV20-1
clone size: many
CDR3 protein: CSAQGGISNQPQHF
CDR3 DNA: TGCAGTGCCCAGGGGGGGATAAGCAATCAGCCCCAGCATTTT

D gene: .
J gene: TRBJ1-5
V gene: TRBV20-1
clone size: many
CDR3 protein: CSAGGVGVNQPQHF
CDR3 DNA: TGCAGTGCGGGAGGGGTAGGGGTGAATCAGCCCCAGCATTTT

D gene: TRBD1
J gene: TRBJ1-4
V gene: TRBV6-5
clone size: few
CDR3 protein: CASSFRGPDEKLFF
CDR3 DNA: TGTGCCAGCAGTTTCAGGGGGCCAGATGAAAAACTGTTTTTT

D gene: .
J gene: TRBJ1-2
V gene: TRBV4-1
clone size: many
CDR3 protein: CASSQPDRGTYGYTF
CDR3 DNA: TGCGCCAGCAGCCAACCAGACAGAGGCACTTATGGCTACACCTTC

D gene: .
J gene: TRBJ1-5
V gene: TRBV7-2
clone size: medium-sized
CDR3 protein: CASSLGTYQPQHF
CDR3 DNA: TGTGCCAGCAGCTTAGGCACCTATCAGCCCCAGCATTTT

D gene: TRBD2
J gene: TRBJ2-3
V gene: TRBV7-2
clone size: many
CDR3 protein: CASYLRGGGAADTQYF
CDR3 DNA: TGTGCCTCCTACCTAAGGGGCGGGGGGGCCGCCGATACGCAGTATTTT

D gene: .
J gene: TRBJ2-7
V gene: TRBV6-8
clone size: few
CDR3 protein: CASSVHKGDEQYF
CDR3 DNA: TGTGCCAGCAGTGTACACAAAGGCGACGAGCAGTACTTC

D gene: TRBD2
J gene: TRBJ2-3
V gene: TRBV7-9
clone size: .
CDR3 protein: CASSFVPGLAGDGDTQYF
CDR3 DNA: TGTGCCAGCAGCTTTGTCCCGGGACTAGCGGGAGATGGTGATACGCAGTATTTT

D gene: .
J gene: TRBJ2-1
V gene: TRBV5-1
clone size: .
CDR3 protein: CASSLDGNRPEFF
CDR3 DNA: TGCGCCAGCAGCCTGGACGGGAATAGACCGGAGTTCTTC

D gene: TRBD2
J gene: TRBJ2-5
V gene: TRBV12-3/TRBV12-4
clone size: many
CDR3 protein: CASCLLAGSQETQYF
CDR3 DNA: TGTGCCAGCTGCTTACTAGCGGGTTCGCAAGAGACCCAGTACTTC

D gene: .
J gene: TRBJ2-5
V gene: TRBV7-9
clone size: .
CDR3 protein: CASATPSETQYF
CDR3 DNA: TGTGCCAGCGCTACACCGTCGGAGACCCAGTACTTC

D gene: .
J gene: TRBJ2-7
V gene: TRBV5-1
clone size: many
CDR3 protein: CASSSGAYEQYF
CDR3 DNA: TGCGCCAGCAGCTCAGGGGCTTACGAGCAGTACTTC

D gene: TRBD1
J gene: TRBJ2-3
V gene: TRBV6-5
clone size: .
CDR3 protein: CASSSSGQFLASTDTQYF
CDR3 DNA: TGTGCCAGCAGTTCCTCGGGACAGTTCTTAGCTAGCACAGATACGCAGTATTTT

D gene: TRBD1
J gene: TRBJ1-1
V gene: TRBV5-1
clone size: few
CDR3 protein: CASPTRDRELGTEAFF
CDR3 DNA: TGCGCCAGTCCGACCCGGGACAGGGAACTTGGGACTGAAGCTTTCTTT

D gene: .
J gene: TRBJ1-2
V gene: TRBV15
clone size: .
CDR3 protein: CATSKDTYGYTF
CDR3 DNA: TGTGCCACCAGCAAAGACACCTATGGCTACACCTTC

D gene: .
J gene: TRBJ2-5
V gene: TRBV9
clone size: .
CDR3 protein: CASSVDGQHQETQYF
CDR3 DNA: TGTGCCAGCAGCGTAGACGGACAGCACCAAGAGACCCAGTACTTC

D gene: TRBD1
J gene: TRBJ1-4
V gene: TRBV29-1
clone size: medium-sized
CDR3 protein: CSVGRQGFEKLFF
CDR3 DNA: TGCAGCGTTGGTCGACAGGGTTTCGAAAAACTGTTTTTT

D gene: TRBD1
J gene: TRBJ1-1
V gene: TRBV6-5
clone size: many
CDR3 protein: CASSYRDRVTEAFF
CDR3 DNA: TGTGCCAGCAGCTACCGGGACAGGGTCACTGAAGCTTTCTTT

D gene: TRBD2
J gene: TRBJ2-7
V gene: TRBV9
clone size: .
CDR3 protein: CASSSQTSGSIYEQYF
CDR3 DNA: TGTGCCAGCAGCTCACAGACTAGCGGGAGCATTTACGAGCAGTACTTC

D gene: TRBD2
J gene: TRBJ2-1
V gene: TRBV11-3
clone size: few
CDR3 protein: CASSLVGTSGRNEQFF
CDR3 DNA: TGTGCCAGCAGCTTAGTTGGGACTAGCGGGAGGAATGAGCAGTTCTTC

D gene: TRBD2
J gene: TRBJ2-1
V gene: TRBV18
clone size: few
CDR3 protein: CASSLGAGGSNEQFF
CDR3 DNA: TGTGCCAGCTCCTTAGGAGCGGGAGGAAGTAATGAGCAGTTCTTC